Shown below are 21 T cell receptor beta chains from a single sample sequenced in a study of human T cells and chemical hapten exposure (dated by TCRdb to about 2021). Library generation was performed with RACE. Sequenced using a NextSeq 500. Using fastp at Q25 and MiXCR, TCRdb reprocessed the public reads and kept productive beta chains. Every CDR3 protein is listed once, alongside the most common genes and DNA of its rows. Counted in this sample were 250,000 or so distinct CDR3 sequences; 7.5% to 9% of them appeared once. The ten largest clonotypes hold about 1.1% of the sample. Sample time point, as interpreted from the label and publication: pre-sensitization, week 0. The treatment or condition label corresponds to: therapeutic diphenylcyclopropenone sensitization with weekly scalp DPC. The sample consisted of whole blood, taken in connection with sensitization to the hapten diphenylcyclopropenone (DPC). The receptor source for this set is a man aged 18 to 29 with alopecia areata. Some clones in this sample may be carry-over from other donors' samples.

There are a few counts of this clonotype. V and J are TRBV5-5 and TRBJ2-2, with 7 bases fitting TRBD1. There are 16 residues in the CDR3. Per germline, CDR1 SGHKS and CDR2 YYEKEE (reference sequence). J lost 1 base, V lost 0 bases, and 3 bases had no gene match. Here the CDR3 reads CASSLGQGENTGELFF. The DNA for the CDR3 is TGTGCCAGCAGCTTGGGACAGGGAGAGAACACCGGGGAGCTGTTTTTT.

The genes are TRBV18 and TRBJ1-1; 8 nucleotides line up with TRBD1. Germline trimming cut 0 bases from V and 1 base from J; bases unmatched to any gene: 7. CDR3 length equals 17 residues. CDR1 KGHSH and CDR2 LQKENI come from the germline V gene. The CDR3: CASSPPSGGLGNTEAFF. The CDR3 nucleotides are TGTGCCAGCTCACCACCCTCAGGGGGCTTGGGGAACACTGAAGCTTTCTTT.

This clonotype was counted between two and nine times. The rearrangement uses TRBV7-9 and TRBJ2-3; D is perhaps TRBD1 (7 bases). V lost 2 bases and J lost 2, with 14 bases in between. The CDR3 runs 16 residues. Germline V gene data show CDR1 as SEHNR and CDR2 as FQNEAQ (reference sequence). Here the CDR3 reads CASSLRRDSITDTQYF. The CDR3 nucleotides are TGTGCCAGCAGCTTAAGGCGGGACAGCATCACAGATACGCAGTATTTT.

This clonotype came up many times. CDR3 protein: CASSPRPTGPMNTEAFF. The CDR3 DNA is TGCGCCAGCAGCCCCCGACCCACCGGGCCTATGAACACTGAAGCTTTCTTT. The J gene is TRBJ1-1, the V gene TRBV4-3, with D hard to call. V was cut by 4 bases and J by 0 bases, with 18 bases left in between. CDR1 is LGHNA, CDR2 YSLEER, per germline. CDR3 size: 17 residues.

This clonotype was seen a handful of times. This chain links TRBV11-2 with TRBJ2-3; 8 bases align to TRBD2. Trimming cost V 5 bases and J 10 bases; bases outside gene matches: 17. This CDR3 is built from 16 residues. In germline, CDR1 is SGHAT, CDR2 FQNNGV. The CDR3 sequence: CASSLLVGTSLSSQYF. The CDR3 bases are TGTGCCAGCAGCCTACTCGTCGGGACTAGTCTCTCTTCGCAGTATTTT.

V is TRBV9 and J is TRBJ1-1, with TRBD1 matching over 8 bases. The CDR3 spans 16 residues. J was trimmed by 4 bases and V by 0 bases; bases with no gene match: 8. CDR1 and CDR2 (germline): SGDLS, YYNGEE. The CDR3 coding sequence is TGTGCCAGCAGCGTAGGTTGGGACAGGCTGCGCACTGAAGCTTTCTTT. This sequence encodes CASSVGWDRLRTEAFF.

The chain carries TRBV12-3 or TRBV12-4 and TRBJ1-2; tentative D call: TRBD1 (5 bases). The CDR3 covers 14 residues. Trimming left V 7 bases short and J 4 bases short, with 16 bases between. The CDR3 coding sequence is TGTGCCAGCACCCCCACGGGGCCTGGCTATGGCTACACCTTC. This translates into CASTPTGPGYGYTF.

This clonotype was seen ten or more times. The V gene is TRBV28, the J gene TRBJ2-5; D uncertain. Between the trimmed V and J ends, which lost 6 bases and 5 bases, there was a span of 4 bases. Germline loops: CDR1 MDHEN, CDR2 SYDVKM. The CDR3 has 10 residues. The DNA of the CDR3 is TGTGCCAGCAGCTTTGAGACCCAGTACTTC. Its translation is CASSFETQYF.

In this sample, this clonotype turned up many times. The gene calls are TRBV7-9 and TRBJ1-5; D is undetermined. Trimming took 1 base from V and 2 from J, leaving 9 bases between them. The CDR3 contains 15 residues. Per the germline V gene, CDR1 is SEHNR and CDR2 is FQNEAQ (reference sequence). CDR3 residues: CASSLVGQGNQPQHF. Written as DNA, the CDR3 is TGTGCCAGCAGCTTAGTGGGTCAGGGCAATCAGCCCCAGCATTTT.

This clonotype was counted between two and nine times. The chain uses TRBV6-5 and TRBJ1-1; 9 bases fit TRBD1. Germline V CDR1 and CDR2: MNHEY, SVGAGI. Trimming cost V 4 bases and J 3 bases; bases outside gene matches: 9. CDR3 length equals 16 residues. This CDR3 is CASSSTDRGGYTEAFF. The CDR3 region has the DNA TGTGCCAGCAGTTCCACGGACAGGGGCGGGTACACTGAAGCTTTCTTT.

Ten or more counts support this clonotype. The DNA of the CDR3 is TGTGCCAGCAGTTACTCAGCGCCCGCGGGGGAGCAGTACTTC. This gives the protein CASSYSAPAGEQYF. The rearrangement joins TRBV6-5 to TRBJ2-7, with TRBD2 as a possible D gene (6 bases). V was pared by 0 bases and J by 7 bases, with 13 bases between. The CDR3 is 14 amino acids. Germline V gene data show CDR1 as MNHEY and CDR2 as SVGAGI.

The chain links TRBV20-1 to TRBJ2-1, with D hard to call. The CDR3 covers 15 residues. CDR1 DFQATT and CDR2 SNEGSKA come from the germline V gene (reference sequence). The V end was cut by 1 base, the J end by 0 bases, with 10 bases between. The CDR3: CSARGPRDSYNEQFF. The CDR3 DNA is TGCAGTGCTAGAGGGCCTAGGGACTCCTACAATGAGCAGTTCTTC.

The table lists this clonotype with a few counts. The chain combines TRBV11-2 with TRBJ1-1; D is unresolved. Trimming removed 5 bases at V and 1 base at J, with 14 bases between. Per germline, CDR1 SGHAT and CDR2 FQNNGV. The CDR3 contains 15 residues. The CDR3 DNA reads TGTGCCAGCAGCGCCAAACAGCCTACGAACACTGAAGCTTTCTTT. Protein sequence: CASSAKQPTNTEAFF.

This clonotype occurred a few times. The chain has TRBV20-1 and TRBJ2-3; a weak D match, TRBD1 (6 bases). The length of the CDR3 is 14 residues. Germline-derived CDR1 and CDR2 are DFQATT and SNEGSKA (reference sequence). Trimming removed 7 bases at V and 8 bases at J, with 22 bases between. The CDR3 coding sequence is TGCAGTGACGCGGAGGACAGTCAGCTAGTTACGCAGTATTTT. It specifies CSDAEDSQLVTQYF.

Only a few counts were recorded for this clonotype. At one of its ends the junction is not consistent with the germline gene, which may arise from a read error. This chain connects TRBV5-4 to TRBJ2-3, with 9 bases matching TRBD2. The CDR3 length is 12 residues. Germline lookup yields CDR1 SGHNT and CDR2 YYREEE (reference sequence). CDR3 in DNA: TGCGTCAGCGGGGGGTGGACAGATACGCAGTATTTT. Translated, it gives CVSGGWTDTQYF.

The rearrangement uses TRBV7-2 and TRBJ2-2; the match to TRBD2 covers 14 bases. With 4 bases clipped from V and 1 base from J, the junction kept 2 bases outside the gene matches. This CDR3 has 17 residues. Germline CDR1 SGHTA, CDR2 FQGNSA. CDR3 in amino acids: CASSSGTSGGNTGELFF. The CDR3 nucleotides are TGTGCCAGCAGCTCTGGGACTAGCGGGGGGAACACCGGGGAGCTGTTTTTT.

Many counts were recorded for this clonotype. The chain combines TRBV7-2 with TRBJ1-1, with D unresolved. V lost 0 bases to trimming and J lost 1 base, with 15 bases between them. Germline V gene lookup returns CDR1 SGHTA and CDR2 FQGNSA. CDR3 length: 17 amino acids. The CDR3 nucleotides are TGTGCCAGCAGCTTAGCGCGGGCCCTCGCTGAGAACACTGAAGCTTTCTTT. Translation: CASSLARALAENTEAFF.

This clonotype has a handful of counts. CDR3 residues: CASSLARRGYTF. The CDR3 DNA sequence: TGTGCCAGCAGCTTAGCCAGACGGGGCTACACCTTC. J is TRBJ1-2 and V is TRBV7-9, with no clear D. The germline V gene encodes CDR1 SEHNR and CDR2 FQNEAQ (reference sequence). The CDR3 totals 12 residues. The V gene lost 0 bases and the J gene lost 8 bases, with 7 bases spanning the gap.

This clonotype was detected ten times or more. This chain joins TRBV5-1 and TRBJ2-3; D might be TRBD2 (7 bases). Germline CDR1 reads SGHRS; CDR2 reads YFSETQ. This CDR3 has 15 amino acids. The V gene lost 0 bases and the J gene lost 1 base, with 9 bases spanning the gap. Written as DNA, the CDR3 is TGCGCCAGCAGCTTGGTCGGGGGGCGCACAGATACGCAGTATTTT. This codes for CASSLVGGRTDTQYF.

In this sample, this clonotype turned up many times. The V and J genes are TRBV6-5 and TRBJ2-7; weak D call: TRBD1 (5 bases). Germline CDR1 reads MNHEY; CDR2 reads SVGAGI. There are 14 residues in the CDR3. V lost 5 bases and J lost 4, with 15 bases in between. DNA of the CDR3: TGTGCCAGCAGTGACAGTTCGCGGCGGTACGAGCAGTACTTC. It codes for CASSDSSRRYEQYF.

The chain employs TRBV5-1 and TRBJ1-2, with TRBD1 as a possible D gene (6 bases). Between the trimmed V and J ends, which lost 4 bases and 5 bases, there was a span of 12 bases. The CDR3 length is 13 residues. Per the germline V gene, CDR1 is SGHRS and CDR2 is YFSETQ. DNA for the CDR3: TGCGCCAGCAGCCAGACAACAGGGTATGGCTACACCTTC. It specifies CASSQTTGYGYTF. The full variable domain, its missing parts supplied by reference TRBV5-1 and TRBJ1-2, is KAGVTQTPRYLIKTRGQQVTLSCSPISGHRSVSWYQQTPGQGLQFLFEYFSETQRNKGNFPGRFSGRQFSNSRSEMNVSTLELGDSALYLCASSQTTGYGYTFGSGTRLTVV.